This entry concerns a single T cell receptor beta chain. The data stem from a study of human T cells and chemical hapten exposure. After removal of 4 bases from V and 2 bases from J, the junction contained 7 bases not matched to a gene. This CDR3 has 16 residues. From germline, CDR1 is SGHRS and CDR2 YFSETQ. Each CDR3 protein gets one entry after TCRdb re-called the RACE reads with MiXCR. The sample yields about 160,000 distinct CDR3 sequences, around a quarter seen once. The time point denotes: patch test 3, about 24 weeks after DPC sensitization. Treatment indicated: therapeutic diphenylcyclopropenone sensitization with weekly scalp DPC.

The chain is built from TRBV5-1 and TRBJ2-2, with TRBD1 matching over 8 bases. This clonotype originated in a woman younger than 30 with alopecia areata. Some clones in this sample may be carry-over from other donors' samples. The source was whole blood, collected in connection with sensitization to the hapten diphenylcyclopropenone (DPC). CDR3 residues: CASSPRTGLNTGELFF. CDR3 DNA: TGCGCCAGCAGCCCCCGGACAGGGTTAAACACCGGGGAGCTGTTTTTT.